Following are 8 T cell receptor beta chains from one sample sequenced in a study of beta chain features in type 1 diabetes. Broader study findings: Moderate yet significant TCRB CDR3 shortening was seen in Type 1 diabetes patients in all four CD4+ subsets.

These receptors have no identified antigens. The whole isolated RNA underwent reverse transcription, so sequencing captured expressed TCRB transcripts. Sequencing was performed with immunoSEQ multiplex PCR; in TCRdb, only in-frame clones are kept and a portion is missing. The data show 600,000 to 700,000 clones, with around 12% seen just once and roughly 0.12% held by the top ten. Specimen: naive CD4+ T cells from blood. These receptors all come from a man aged 25 to 40 with type 1 diabetes.

The genes are TRBV6-5 and TRBJ1-5; perhaps TRBD1 as D (5 bases). The CDR3 extends over 14 amino acids. Germline V lookup: CDR1 MNHEY, CDR2 SVGAGI. V lost 5 bases, J lost 3 bases, and 11 bases lay in between. CDR3 sequence (DNA): TGTGCCAGCAGTAAGGGGCCCTCCAATCAGCCCCAGCATTTT. This gives the protein CASSKGPSNQPQHF.

This clone has only a few counts. This chain joins TRBV5-1 and TRBJ2-7; 8 nucleotides match TRBD1. Trimming took 0 bases from V and 2 from J; bases not matched to a gene: 7. This CDR3 has 16 residues. Germline CDR1 and CDR2: SGHRS and YFSETQ. The CDR3 sequence: CASSLAVYRGTYEQYF. The CDR3 DNA reads TGCGCCAGCAGCTTGGCCGTGTACAGGGGGACCTACGAGCAGTACTTC.

The V gene is TRBV4-3, the J gene TRBJ2-5; a weak D match, TRBD2 (5 bases). Germline values: CDR1 LGHNA, CDR2 YSLEER. V dropped 2 bases and J dropped 3 bases, with 16 bases sitting between them. CDR3 length: 16 amino acids. The DNA of the CDR3 is TGCGCCAGCAGCCAACCAAACCGGGATTTAAAAGAGACCCAGTACTTC. It codes for CASSQPNRDLKETQYF.

The gene calls are TRBV15 and TRBJ1-3, with D hard to call. This CDR3 contains 14 residues. The V gene's germline CDR1 is LNHNV and CDR2 YYDKDF (reference sequence). V was clipped by 6 bases and J by 4 bases, with 13 bases between them. CDR3 sequence reads: CATRSPKGGNTIYF. The CDR3 nucleotides read TGTGCCACCAGGTCCCCCAAGGGAGGAAACACCATATATTTT.

The chain employs TRBV25-1 and TRBJ1-5; a weak D match, TRBD1 (5 bases). V dropped 1 base and J dropped 7 bases, with 14 bases sitting between them. CDR3 length: 15 residues. Germline CDR1 and CDR2: MGHDK and SYGVNS. CDR3 protein: CASSELGREGQPQHF. CDR3 in DNA: TGTGCCAGCAGTGAATTGGGCAGGGAGGGACAGCCCCAGCATTTT. Variable domain in full (rest from reference TRBV25-1 and TRBJ1-5): EADIYQTPRYLVIGTGKKITLECSQTMGHDKMYWYQQDPGMELHLIHYSYGVNSTEKGDLSSESTVSRIRTEHFPLTLESARPSHTSQYLCASSELGREGQPQHFGDGTRLSIL.

This clone was counted a few times. The chain is built from TRBV4-3 and TRBJ1-4; the D gene is possibly TRBD1 (5 bases). The CDR3 sequence is 14 residues long. Germline V CDR1 and CDR2: LGHNA, YSLEER. V lost 1 base to trimming and J lost 8 bases, with 11 bases between them. The CDR3 here is CASSQVQEVEKLFF. CDR3 in DNA: TGCGCCAGCAGCCAAGTACAGGAGGTGGAAAAACTGTTTTTT.

Note on this clone: This likely traces to a read error, being one base from a far larger clone. This chain connects TRBV7-2 to TRBJ1-1; the D is unclear. Germline loops: CDR1 SGHTA, CDR2 FQGNSA. Trimming took 5 bases from V and 1 from J, leaving 5 bases between them. CDR3 length equals 12 residues. In DNA, the CDR3 is TGTGCCAGCAGCCTGACGAACACTGAAGCTTTCTTT. Its translation is CASSLTNTEAFF.

This sequence joins TRBV28 and TRBJ1-2; D not resolved. The CDR3 length is 15 residues. Looked up from germline, CDR1 is MDHEN and CDR2 is SYDVKM. V lost 0 bases to trimming and J lost 4 bases, with 12 bases between them. As DNA, the CDR3 is TGTGCCAGCAGTTTATGGGTTGGAGGGTCCTATGGCTACACCTTC. The encoded protein is CASSLWVGGSYGYTF.